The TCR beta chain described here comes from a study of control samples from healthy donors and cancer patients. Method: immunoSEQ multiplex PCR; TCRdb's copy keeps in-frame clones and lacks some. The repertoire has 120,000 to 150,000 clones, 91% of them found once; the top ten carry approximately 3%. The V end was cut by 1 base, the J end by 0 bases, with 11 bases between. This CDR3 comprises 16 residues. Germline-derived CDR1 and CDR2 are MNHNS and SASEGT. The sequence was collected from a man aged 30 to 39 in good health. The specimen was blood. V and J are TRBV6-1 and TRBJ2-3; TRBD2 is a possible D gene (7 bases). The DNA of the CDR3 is TGTGCCAGCAGTGAAGGGGGGGGCAGAAGCACAGATACGCAGTATTTT. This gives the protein CASSEGGGRSTDTQYF.